The rows below give T cell receptor beta chains drawn from one sample of a study of T-cell reconstitution after alpha-beta-depleted transplantation in children. TCRdb reprocessed the PCR reads via MiXCR and lists one record per CDR3 protein. Among over 550,000 distinct CDR3 sequences listed, roughly a tenth were seen once. The specimen comprised PBMCs from the stem cell graft donor, sampled from the stem cell graft. All receptors derive from a human donor who donated a stem cell graft to a child with acute myeloid leukemia. Both conserved end residues are part of each CDR3. The D gene is left open where the match is weak. A clone size is listed for some rows: how often the clone was seen (once, few, many), or a class if it is expanded.

v_call	j_call	clone_size	d_call	cdr3_aa	cdr3_nt
TRBV7-2	TRBJ2-2	-	-	CASSSAPRAAGELFF	TGTGCCAGCAGCTCCGCCCCTCGGGCCGCCGGGGAGCTGTTTTTT
TRBV20-1	TRBJ2-3	many	TRBD2	CSARSPALAGDTDTQYF	TGCAGTGCCCGCTCGCCGGCACTAGCGGGAGACACAGATACGCAGTATTTT
TRBV7-2	TRBJ2-7	few	TRBD2	CASRSTGTSWSEQYF	TGTGCCAGCAGATCCACCGGGACTAGCTGGTCCGAGCAGTACTTC
TRBV29-1	TRBJ2-2	once	-	CSVPYTNTGELFF	TGCAGCGTACCCTACACGAACACCGGGGAGCTGTTTTTT
TRBV20-1	TRBJ2-7	many	-	CSARDQGYEQYF	TGCAGTGCTAGAGATCAAGGTTACGAGCAGTACTTC
TRBV20-1	TRBJ2-2	-	TRBD2	CSALKTSLTGELFF	TGCAGTGCTCTTAAGACTAGCCTGACCGGGGAGCTGTTTTTT
TRBV25-1	TRBJ1-4	many	-	CASSAGGINEKLFF	TGTGCCAGCAGTGCTGGGGGAATCAATGAAAAACTGTTTTTT
TRBV29-1	TRBJ2-7	many	-	CSVSSGGSSYEQYF	TGCAGCGTTTCAAGCGGAGGGAGCTCCTACGAGCAGTACTTC
TRBV5-1	TRBJ2-5	many	-	CASVSGTPQETQYF	TGCGCCAGCGTTTCCGGGACACCCCAAGAGACCCAGTACTTC
TRBV7-6	TRBJ2-1	-	-	CASSLKIADIYNEQFF	TGTGCCAGCAGCTTAAAAATAGCGGACATCTACAATGAGCAGTTCTTC
TRBV28	TRBJ2-1	many	TRBD1	CASSLGGQANEQFF	TGTGCCAGCAGTTTAGGGGGACAGGCTAATGAGCAGTTCTTC
TRBV6-5	TRBJ2-5	-	TRBD2	CASGSGAQETQYF	TGTGCCAGCGGTAGCGGGGCCCAAGAGACCCAGTACTTC
TRBV5-6	TRBJ2-2	-	-	CASSADTIYGELFF	TGTGCCAGCAGTGCGGACACAATCTACGGGGAGCTGTTTTTT
TRBV28	TRBJ1-3	many	-	CASSVGGLSGNTIYF	TGTGCCAGCAGCGTCGGGGGTCTCTCTGGAAACACCATATATTTT
TRBV3-1	TRBJ2-2	-	-	CASSPGRPNTGELFF	TGTGCCAGCAGCCCGGGACGGCCGAACACCGGGGAGCTGTTTTTT
TRBV29-1	TRBJ2-1	many	-	CNTGGGGSYNEQFF	TGCAATACCGGCGGTGGGGGCTCCTACAATGAGCAGTTCTTC
TRBV6-2/TRBV6-3	TRBJ1-1	few	-	CASSPGLGGTEAFF	TGTGCCAGCAGCCCTGGACTTGGTGGAACTGAAGCTTTCTTT
TRBV3-1	TRBJ2-7	many	-	CASSQDGLSYEQYF	TGTGCCAGCAGCCAAGATGGCCTCTCCTACGAGCAGTACTTC
TRBV7-2	TRBJ2-3	few	-	CASSPRTVRGLDTQYF	TGTGCCAGCAGCCCGAGGACGGTCCGCGGCCTAGATACGCAGTATTTT
TRBV29-1	TRBJ2-1	-	TRBD2	CSVVWDPLLGGGSSYNEQFF	TGCAGCGTTGTCTGGGACCCCCTGTTGGGTGGCGGGAGTTCTTACAATGAGCAGTTCTTC
TRBV7-2	TRBJ1-2	many	-	CASSLDPAAYGYTF	TGTGCCAGCAGCTTAGATCCAGCCGCCTATGGCTACACCTTC
TRBV29-1	TRBJ2-7	many	-	CSALHPGTYEQYF	TGCAGCGCTCTCCACCCGGGGACCTACGAGCAGTACTTC
TRBV29-1	TRBJ2-7	-	TRBD2	CSVVSLAGVGHEQYF	TGCAGCGTTGTTTCGCTAGCGGGAGTGGGGCACGAGCAGTACTTC
TRBV10-2	TRBJ2-1	many	-	CASSGGVDEQFF	TGCGCCAGCAGTGGGGGCGTGGATGAGCAGTTCTTC
TRBV5-1	TRBJ2-7	-	-	CASRTADPYEQYF	TGCGCCAGCCGGACAGCGGACCCCTACGAGCAGTACTTC
TRBV30	TRBJ1-2	few	-	CAWSVMYYGYTF	TGTGCCTGGAGTGTAATGTACTATGGCTACACCTTC
TRBV10-3	TRBJ2-1	-	TRBD2	CAISEELAGAGSEQFF	TGTGCCATCAGTGAAGAGCTAGCGGGTGCGGGGAGTGAGCAGTTCTTC
TRBV29-1	TRBJ2-7	few	-	CSAEGVGSYEQYF	TGCAGCGCGGAGGGTGTAGGCTCCTACGAGCAGTACTTC
TRBV20-1	TRBJ2-1	-	TRBD2	CSAAAGASYNEQFF	TGCAGTGCTGCAGCGGGAGCCTCCTACAATGAGCAGTTCTTC
TRBV11-2	TRBJ2-3	-	TRBD2	CASSSARDYASDTQYF	TGTGCCAGCAGCTCAGCCCGGGACTACGCTTCAGATACGCAGTATTTT
TRBV7-2	TRBJ2-3	many	TRBD2	CASSLRGTSGTQDTQYF	TGTGCCAGCAGCTTAAGAGGGACTAGCGGGACCCAAGATACGCAGTATTTT
TRBV29-1	TRBJ2-3	few	TRBD2	CSAAGTSGFGTDTQYF	TGCAGCGCCGCGGGGACTAGCGGGTTCGGGACAGATACGCAGTATTTT